The 29 T cell receptor beta chains listed next were all sequenced from one sample in a study of human T cells and chemical hapten exposure. The time point is: patch test 3, about 24 weeks after DPC sensitization. The treatment here: therapeutic diphenylcyclopropenone sensitization with weekly scalp DPC. From the RACE reads, TCRdb called clonotypes with MiXCR, one entry per CDR3 protein. The sample has around 85,000 distinct CDR3 sequences, 10% to 15% seen once. This sample comprised whole blood, obtained in connection with sensitization to the hapten diphenylcyclopropenone (DPC). All receptors derive from a woman in her forties or fifties with alopecia areata. Some clones in this sample may be carry-over from other donors' samples.

This clonotype was recorded a few times. This chain links TRBV20-1 with TRBJ2-1, with 8 bases fitting TRBD1. The J segment lost 5 bases and the V segment lost 6 bases, leaving 3 bases of the junction unmatched. The germline V gene has CDR1 DFQATT and CDR2 SNEGSKA (reference sequence). This CDR3 has 12 residues. In DNA form, the CDR3 reads TGCAGTGCAACGGACAGGGACAATGAGCAGTTCTTC. This encodes CSATDRDNEQFF.

This clonotype was observed many times. This chain joins TRBV29-1 and TRBJ2-5; D might be TRBD1 (6 bases). This CDR3 contains 12 residues. Germline lookup yields CDR1 SQVTM and CDR2 ANQGSEA. V was pared by 1 base and J by 11 bases, with 14 bases between. CDR3 bases: TGCAGCGTTGAAGGGCGCGGACAGATACAGTACTTC. Its protein is CSVEGRGQIQYF.

The chain combines TRBV7-9 with TRBJ2-5, with D maybe TRBD1 (5 bases). Germline assignment: CDR1 SEHNR and CDR2 FQNEAQ (reference sequence). Trimming left V 1 base short and J 2 bases short, with 11 bases between. The CDR3 runs 15 residues. CDR3 nucleotide sequence: TGTGCCAGCAGCTTAGAAGTAGACAGACAAGAGACCCAGTACTTC. It is translated as CASSLEVDRQETQYF. Using reference TRBV7-9 and TRBJ2-5 for the parts outside the CDR3, the full variable domain is DTGVSQNPRHKITKRGQNVTFRCDPISEHNRLYWYRQTLGQGPEFLTYFQNEAQLEKSRLLSDRFSAERPKGSFSTLEIQRTEQGDSAMYLCASSLEVDRQETQYFGPGTRLLVL.

This chain connects TRBV12-3 or TRBV12-4 to TRBJ2-5; D may match TRBD1 or TRBD2 (5 bases each). Trimming left V 7 bases short and J 5 bases short, with 20 bases between. CDR3 length equals 15 residues. The CDR3 coding sequence is TGTGCCAGCAACCTCGATAGCGTTTGGGGCGAGACCCAGTACTTC. This gives the protein CASNLDSVWGETQYF.

There are a few counts of this clonotype. This rearrangement joins TRBV13 to TRBJ2-3, with a possible D match to TRBD2 (6 bases). Germline assignment: CDR1 PRHDT and CDR2 FYEKMQ (reference sequence). Trimming left V 5 bases short and J 5 bases short, with 20 bases between. The CDR3 length is 16 residues. The DNA of the CDR3 is TGTGCCAGCAGCGATTGGCGTCGCGGCGGGGTAGATACGCAGTATTTT. This translates into CASSDWRRGGVDTQYF.

This clonotype was seen more than once but under ten times. The chain couples TRBV12-3 or TRBV12-4 to TRBJ2-7; 7 bases agree with TRBD1. The CDR3 length is 17 residues. V was clipped by 2 bases and J by 4 bases; unmatched bases: 14. The CDR3 DNA reads TGTGCCAGCAGTTTACCCGAAGGGACAGCGCTCAGTTACGAGCAGTACTTC. This encodes CASSLPEGTALSYEQYF.

V usage is TRBV10-2 and J usage is TRBJ2-5; perhaps TRBD2 as D (6 bases). V was trimmed by 6 bases and J by 2 bases, leaving 13 bases between them. CDR1 is WSHSY and CDR2 is SAAADI in the germline V gene. This CDR3 region has 14 residues. The CDR3 here is CASRGLANQETQYF. CDR3 nucleotide sequence: TGCGCCAGCAGAGGGCTAGCGAATCAAGAGACCCAGTACTTC.

The table lists this clonotype with many counts. This rearrangement joins TRBV5-5 to TRBJ2-3; D remains ambiguous. This CDR3 contains 16 residues. V lost 2 bases to trimming and J lost 0 bases, with 13 bases between them. Per germline, CDR1 SGHKS and CDR2 YYEKEE (reference sequence). CDR3 protein: CASSFRRSASTDTQYF. The CDR3 DNA sequence: TGTGCCAGCAGCTTTCGGCGGTCGGCTAGCACAGATACGCAGTATTTT.

Ten or more counts support this clonotype. The chain has TRBV11-2 and TRBJ2-4; perhaps TRBD2 as D (6 bases). Germline CDR1 and CDR2: SGHAT and FQNNGV. Between the trimmed V and J ends, which lost 5 bases and 3 bases, there was a span of 11 bases. The CDR3 totals 14 residues. The DNA for the CDR3 is TGTGCCAGCAGCCCCGGGAGCGGCAAAAACATTCAGTACTTC. It translates to CASSPGSGKNIQYF.

A word on this clonotype: A junction end diverges from the germline sequence, so it may reflect a read error. The chain links TRBV29-1 to TRBJ2-3, with D unclear. The length of the CDR3 is 14 residues. The germline gives CDR1 SQVTM, CDR2 ANQGSEA. The CDR3 DNA is TGCAGCGTTGAAGGGGTCGCACACACAGATACGCAGAATTTT. It encodes CSVEGVAHTDTQNF.

In its sample, this clonotype was seen many times. The V and J genes are TRBV20-1 and TRBJ2-1; 12 nucleotides line up with TRBD2. V dropped 0 bases and J dropped 8; count of bases not matched to a gene: 11. Germline loops: CDR1 DFQATT, CDR2 SNEGSKA (reference sequence). The CDR3 has 17 amino acids. The CDR3, as DNA: TGCAGTGCTAGAGATCCCAGGCTAGCGGGAGGGCCGCATGAGCAGTTCTTC. Amino acids: CSARDPRLAGGPHEQFF.

This clonotype was seen ten or more times. The chain is built from TRBV7-6 and TRBJ2-7, with TRBD2 identical over 9 bases. Germline CDR1 SGHVS, CDR2 FNYEAQ. CDR3 length: 15 residues. V trimming: 1 base; J trimming: 6 bases; junction bases outside the gene matches: 7. CDR3 in amino acids: CASSLETSGPSEQYF. CDR3 bases: TGTGCCAGCAGCTTAGAGACTAGCGGACCAAGCGAGCAGTACTTC.

This clonotype has at least ten counts. This CDR3 is CASSDSGTQYF. The CDR3 DNA reads as TGTGCCAGCAGTGACTCGGGCACGCAGTATTTT. The chain is built from TRBV6-4 and TRBJ2-3; no reliable D call. Germline lookup yields CDR1 MRHNA and CDR2 SNTAGT. V was pared by 0 bases and J by 9 bases, with 4 bases between. This CDR3 region has 11 residues.

This clonotype was seen a few times. V usage is TRBV20-1 and J usage is TRBJ2-1; 9 bases agree with TRBD2. The germline V gene encodes CDR1 DFQATT and CDR2 SNEGSKA (reference sequence). The CDR3 contains 13 residues. With 5 bases clipped from V and 12 bases from J, the junction kept 11 bases outside the gene matches. CDR3 loop: CSAAGGPRRPQFF. In nucleotides, the CDR3 is TGCAGTGCTGCGGGGGGGCCGAGACGACCGCAGTTCTTC.

CDR3 sequence: CASSAGLAGVVGELFF. CDR3 coding DNA: TGTGCCAGCAGCGCCGGACTAGCGGGAGTCGTCGGGGAGCTGTTTTTT. The V gene is TRBV9, the J gene TRBJ2-2; 13 bases are shared with TRBD2. The germline V gene encodes CDR1 SGDLS and CDR2 YYNGEE. The length of the CDR3 is 16 residues. V lost 3 bases to trimming and J lost 7 bases; unmatched junction nucleotides: 6. The variable domain in full, completed from reference TRBV9 and TRBJ2-2, reads DSGVTQTPKHLITATGQRVTLRCSPRSGDLSVYWYQQSLDQGLQFLIQYYNGEERAKGNILERFSAQQFPDLHSELNLSSLELGDSALYFCASSAGLAGVVGELFFGEGSRLTVL.

This clonotype came up a few times. The V gene is TRBV11-2, the J gene TRBJ2-1; D is undetermined. The CDR3 totals 14 residues. Deletions cut 7 bases from V and 5 bases from J, with 15 bases between. The germline V gene has CDR1 SGHAT and CDR2 FQNNGV. CDR3 in amino acids: CASTQPGRNNEQFF. Here the CDR3 DNA reads TGTGCCAGCACCCAACCCGGACGAAACAATGAGCAGTTCTTC. Complete variable domain (other parts from reference TRBV11-2 and TRBJ2-1): EAGVAQSPRYKIIEKRQSVAFWCNPISGHATLYWYQQILGQGPKLLIQFQNNGVVDDSQLPKDRFSAERLKGVDSTLKIQPAKLEDSAVYLCASTQPGRNNEQFFGPGTRLTVL.

This clonotype has a count of ten or more. The chain links TRBV7-9 to TRBJ1-5; 8 bases fit TRBD1. Germline values: CDR1 SEHNR, CDR2 FQNEAQ (reference sequence). Trimming removed 4 bases from V and 4 bases from J; junction bases left unmatched: 12. The CDR3 sequence is 17 residues long. DNA for the CDR3: TGTGCCAGCAGCTCAACCGCAGGGACAGGACGGAATCAGCCCCAGCATTTT. It encodes CASSSTAGTGRNQPQHF.

The chain recombines TRBV20-1 with TRBJ1-3; 9 bases fit TRBD1. V was clipped by 6 bases and J by 6 bases; unmatched bases: 6. This CDR3 spans 13 amino acids. Looked up from germline, CDR1 is DFQATT and CDR2 is SNEGSKA (reference sequence). CDR3 sequence reads: CSATGGGLNTIYF. The CDR3 DNA is TGCAGTGCCACAGGGGGCGGACTAAACACCATATATTTT.

This clonotype has only one observation. A much larger clone differs from this one at a single base, so this may be a read error. This chain joins TRBV10-2 and TRBJ1-5, with 8 bases that match TRBD1. Losses at the gene ends were 7 bases for V and 9 bases for J; bases not matched to a gene: 14. The CDR3 is made up of 15 amino acids. The germline V gene encodes CDR1 WSHSY and CDR2 SAAADI. CDR3 nucleotide sequence: TGCGCCAGCAACGAAGGGACAGGAGGAGTGTTGCCCCAGCATTTT. Protein: CASNEGTGGVLPQHF.

The J gene is TRBJ2-7, the V gene TRBV6-2 or TRBV6-3; 8 nucleotides match TRBD1. The germline V gene has CDR1 MNHEY and CDR2 SVGEGT. CDR3 length: 11 amino acids. V was clipped by 6 bases and J by 12 bases; unmatched bases: 7. In DNA, the CDR3 is TGTGCCAGCAGCCAAGGGACAGGACTGTACTTC. Amino acids: CASSQGTGLYF.

The chain recombines TRBV7-8 with TRBJ2-3, with TRBD2 matching 7 bases. Unmatched junction bases numbered 13, after V lost 5 bases and J lost 5 bases. The CDR3 is 16 amino acids. Germline loops: CDR1 SGHVS, CDR2 FQNEAQ. The DNA of the CDR3 is TGTGCCAGCAGCCCGAGACTAGCCCCAGGTGGAGATACGCAGTATTTT. Its protein is CASSPRLAPGGDTQYF.

This clonotype was detected ten times or more. This rearrangement joins TRBV20-1 to TRBJ1-1; D is undetermined. Germline V gene lookup returns CDR1 DFQATT and CDR2 SNEGSKA (reference sequence). The CDR3 is 13 amino acids. Trimming took 6 bases from V and 6 from J, leaving 17 bases between them. CDR3 nucleotides: TGCAGTGCCACAGTTGCGCTTTTCGCTGAAGCTTTCTTT. Its translation: CSATVALFAEAFF.

This clonotype was found many times. The rearrangement joins TRBV20-1 to TRBJ1-2; TRBD1 aligns across 12 bases. CDR1 DFQATT and CDR2 SNEGSKA come from the germline V gene (reference sequence). Trimming cost V 2 bases and J 8 bases; bases outside gene matches: 9. The CDR3 consists of 15 residues. The CDR3 loop reads CSARHRDRGHGGYTF. CDR3 bases: TGCAGTGCTAGACACCGGGACAGGGGGCATGGAGGCTACACCTTC.

Here the CDR3 reads CSARSEGRKVYGYTF. The CDR3 DNA reads as TGCAGTGCTAGATCAGAGGGGAGGAAAGTCTATGGCTACACCTTC. The chain links TRBV20-1 to TRBJ1-2; D is possibly TRBD1 (5 bases). This CDR3 comprises 15 residues. V lost 2 bases to trimming and J lost 4 bases, with 17 bases between them. Germline-derived CDR1 and CDR2 are DFQATT and SNEGSKA (reference sequence).

In its sample, this clonotype was seen many times. This chain uses TRBV11-2 with TRBJ2-7, with D possibly matching TRBD1 (5 bases). This CDR3 has 15 amino acids. V was cut by 0 bases and J by 4 bases, with 13 bases left in between. Germline V lookup: CDR1 SGHAT, CDR2 FQNNGV. Written as DNA, the CDR3 is TGTGCCAGCAGCTTAGATCGTAGCAGGGTTTACGAGCAGTACTTC. Translating gives CASSLDRSRVYEQYF.

This clonotype has only a few counts. The chain has TRBV6-5 and TRBJ1-6; no clear D. V was pared by 1 base and J by 9 bases, with 13 bases between. The CDR3 runs 15 residues. The germline gives CDR1 MNHEY, CDR2 SVGAGI. CDR3: CASSYLGQSGSPLHF. The CDR3 bases are TGTGCCAGCAGTTACTTGGGCCAGAGTGGTTCACCCCTCCACTTT.

The table lists this clonotype with many counts. V usage is TRBV7-6 and J usage is TRBJ2-1, with D unclear. Trimming removed 8 bases from V and 10 bases from J, with 21 bases in between. Germline CDR1 SGHVS, CDR2 FNYEAQ. CDR3 length: 14 amino acids. CDR3 nucleotides: TGTGCCAGCCAACCCAGTCAATTCAATGAAGAGCAGTTCTTC. Protein sequence: CASQPSQFNEEQFF.

This clonotype was detected only a few times. The chain uses TRBV7-9 and TRBJ1-5; 7 bases fit TRBD1. The germline V gene encodes CDR1 SEHNR and CDR2 FQNEAQ (reference sequence). The V segment lost 5 bases and the J segment 6 bases; nucleotides outside the gene matches: 7. CDR3 size: 14 residues. The CDR3 DNA sequence: TGTGCCAGCAGCCAGGGGGGTTTGGGTCAGCCCCAGCATTTT. Translation gives CASSQGGLGQPQHF. Full variable domain (remainder filled in from reference TRBV7-9 and TRBJ1-5): DTGVSQNPRHKITKRGQNVTFRCDPISEHNRLYWYRQTLGQGPEFLTYFQNEAQLEKSRLLSDRFSAERPKGSFSTLEIQRTEQGDSAMYLCASSQGGLGQPQHFGDGTRLSIL.

The chain recombines TRBV20-1 with TRBJ1-1; D not certain. CDR1 DFQATT and CDR2 SNEGSKA come from the germline V gene (reference sequence). This CDR3 has 16 amino acids. The V end was cut by 0 bases, the J end by 1 base, with 15 bases between. The CDR3 region is CSARDPVGGRNTEAFF. The CDR3 DNA reads TGCAGTGCTAGAGATCCGGTGGGTGGCCGGAACACTGAAGCTTTCTTT.